These T cell receptor beta chains were read from a single sample in a study of cytomegalovirus exposure and HLA in healthy donors. Produced via immunoSEQ multiplex PCR; TCRdb's table is partial and in-frame only. The table includes about 92,000 clones, approximately 80% detected once. Material: PBMCs. These receptors were taken from a man aged 18 to 35 in good health and CMV-seronegative. The CDR3 runs from the conserved cysteine through the conserved F or W. The D gene is left open where the match is weak. Part of the rows lack a size; the others show once, few, many or a class for expanded clones.

J,V,D,size,CDR3,DNA
TRBJ1-5,TRBV6-5,TRBD1,-,CASRTGGKNQPQHF,TGTGCCAGCAGGACAGGGGGGAAAAATCAGCCCCAGCATTTT
TRBJ2-1,TRBV5-5,TRBD2,-,CASSLRLAGDNEQFF,TGTGCCAGCAGCTTGAGGCTAGCGGGGGACAATGAGCAGTTCTTC
TRBJ1-3,TRBV19,-,-,CASSPRQSSGNTIYF,TGTGCCAGTAGTCCGAGACAGTCCTCTGGAAACACCATATATTTT
TRBJ1-5,TRBV19,-,-,CASSRRGGNSNQPQHF,TGTGCCAGTAGCAGGAGGGGAGGGAATAGCAATCAGCCCCAGCATTTT
TRBJ1-1,TRBV29-1,-,-,CSASGFFTEAFF,TGCAGCGCCTCGGGATTTTTTACTGAAGCTTTCTTT
TRBJ2-2,TRBV7-7,TRBD2,once,CASSFLAGAGELFF,TGTGCCAGCAGCTTTCTCGCGGGGGCCGGGGAGCTGTTTTTT
TRBJ1-4,TRBV10-2,TRBD1,-,CASLRTGTDVLNEKLFF,TGCGCCAGCTTACGGACAGGAACCGATGTGCTTAATGAAAAACTGTTTTTT
TRBJ2-3,TRBV9,TRBD2,-,CASSPRGGQGTDTQYF,TGTGCCAGCAGCCCCCGGGGGGGCCAGGGCACAGATACGCAGTATTTT
TRBJ1-5,TRBV28,-,-,CASSFLQSNQPQHF,TGTGCCAGCAGTTTCCTACAGTCCAATCAGCCCCAGCATTTT
TRBJ1-2,TRBV20-1,-,-,CSAIQGGYTF,TGCAGTGCAATTCAGGGGGGCTACACCTTC
TRBJ1-1,TRBV6-5,-,-,CASRLNRGTHTEAFF,TGTGCCAGCAGACTTAATCGGGGGACCCACACTGAAGCTTTCTTT
TRBJ2-4,TRBV7-9,TRBD2,-,CSSSQELAGGKNIQYF,TGTTCCAGCAGCCAGGAACTAGCGGGGGGGAAAAACATTCAGTACTTC
TRBJ1-2,TRBV7-8,-,few,CASSPTNDGGYTF,TGTGCCAGCAGCCCCACTAACGACGGAGGCTACACCTTC
TRBJ1-2,TRBV6-5,-,-,CASSPGMSGGGGYTF,TGTGCCAGCAGCCCCGGGATGTCTGGCGGGGGGGGCTACACCTTC
TRBJ1-1,TRBV6-5,-,-,CASSLGRVNTEAFF,TGTGCCAGCAGTTTGGGCAGGGTGAACACTGAAGCTTTCTTT
TRBJ1-5,TRBV10-2,TRBD1,-,CASSPDRVSPQHF,TGCGCCAGCAGTCCTGACAGGGTGTCGCCCCAGCATTTT
TRBJ2-1,TRBV19,-,-,CASGAPVGNEQFF,TGTGCCAGTGGGGCGCCGGTGGGCAATGAGCAGTTCTTC
TRBJ2-5,TRBV27,TRBD2,-,CASSSGTSGAFRETQYF,TGTGCCAGCAGTTCCGGGACTAGCGGGGCCTTTAGGGAGACCCAGTACTTC
TRBJ2-7,TRBV5-1,-,-,CASSPGLYEQYF,TGCGCCAGCAGCCCGGGATTGTACGAGCAGTACTTC
TRBJ1-1,TRBV15,-,-,CATSRDAGATEAFF,TGTGCCACCAGCAGAGATGCAGGGGCCACTGAAGCTTTCTTT
TRBJ2-3,TRBV7-2,-,-,CASSLVGHFTDTQYF,TGTGCCAGCAGCTTAGTAGGACACTTCACAGATACGCAGTATTTT
TRBJ2-5,TRBV9,-,-,CASSVTDDTYQETQYF,TGTGCCAGCAGCGTGACAGATGACACGTACCAAGAGACCCAGTACTTC
TRBJ1-5,TRBV7-9,TRBD1,-,CASSLFQGAGYSNQPQHF,TGTGCCAGCAGCTTATTCCAGGGGGCTGGGTATAGCAATCAGCCCCAGCATTTT
TRBJ2-6,TRBV6-1,-,-,CASSEWQDSGANVLTF,TGTGCCAGCAGTGAATGGCAGGATTCTGGGGCCAACGTCCTGACTTTC
TRBJ1-3,TRBV6-6,TRBD1,few,CASSYSDRPSGNTIYF,TGTGCCAGCAGTTACTCGGACAGGCCCTCTGGAAACACCATATATTTT
TRBJ2-2,TRBV9,-,-,CASSPSRSALTGELFF,TGTGCCAGCAGCCCATCCCGCTCCGCGCTCACCGGGGAGCTGTTTTTT
TRBJ2-2,TRBV25-1,TRBD1,-,CASSPQGAANTGELFF,TGTGCCAGCAGTCCCCAGGGGGCGGCGAACACCGGGGAGCTGTTTTTT
TRBJ1-2,TRBV19,-,-,CASSIAGAPTGYTF,TGTGCCAGTAGTATCGCAGGGGCCCCGACTGGCTACACCTTC
TRBJ1-1,TRBV7-9,TRBD1,-,CASSQQGMETEAFF,TGTGCCAGCAGCCAACAGGGGATGGAGACTGAAGCTTTCTTT
TRBJ1-4,TRBV10-1,TRBD1,-,CASSEVGTGLLHEKLFF,TGCGCCAGCAGTGAGGTAGGGACAGGGTTACTTCATGAAAAACTGTTTTTT
TRBJ2-7,TRBV11-1,-,-,CASSLKGWGSSYEQYF,TGTGCCAGCAGCTTAAAGGGTTGGGGCAGCTCCTACGAGCAGTACTTC